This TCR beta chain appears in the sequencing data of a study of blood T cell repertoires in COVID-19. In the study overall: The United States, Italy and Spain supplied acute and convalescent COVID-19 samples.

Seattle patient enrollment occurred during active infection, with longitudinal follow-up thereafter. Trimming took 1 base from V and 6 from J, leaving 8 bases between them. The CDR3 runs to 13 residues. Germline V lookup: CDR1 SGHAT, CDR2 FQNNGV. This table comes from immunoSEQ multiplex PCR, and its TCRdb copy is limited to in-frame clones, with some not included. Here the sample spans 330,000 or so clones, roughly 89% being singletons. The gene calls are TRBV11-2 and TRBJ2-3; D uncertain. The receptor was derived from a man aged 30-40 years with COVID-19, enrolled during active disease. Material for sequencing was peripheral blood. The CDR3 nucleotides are TGTGCCAGCAGCTTAGCTGGTGAGGATACGCAGTATTTT. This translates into CASSLAGEDTQYF.